Each of the 16 T cell receptor beta chains below was sequenced from the same sample in a study of technical replicates of blood from several donors. The table came from immunoSEQ multiplex PCR; TCRdb's copy has only in-frame clones and leaves some out. This table has 65,000 to 80,000 clones, about 96% appearing once. Sample: T cells isolated from PBMCs. The receptors derive from a human donor in good health.

A single count supports this clone. The rearrangement joins TRBV29-1 to TRBJ1-2; no reliable D call. The CDR3 is made up of 11 amino acids. V was trimmed by 4 bases and J by 5 bases, leaving 8 bases between them. In germline, CDR1 is SQVTM, CDR2 ANQGSEA. CDR3 DNA: TGCAGCGTTGTAACAGAATATGGCTACACCTTC. Translated: CSVVTEYGYTF.

The chain couples TRBV19 to TRBJ2-7; 9 bases are a match to TRBD1. The junction had 4 bases not matched to a gene; V was cut back by 0 bases and J by 7 bases. CDR1 is LNHDA, CDR2 SQIVND, per germline (reference sequence). This CDR3 contains 14 residues. CDR3 loop: CASSIEQGAREQYF. The CDR3 DNA follows: TGTGCCAGTAGTATAGAACAGGGGGCGAGAGAGCAGTACTTC. The whole variable domain, filled in from reference TRBV19 and TRBJ2-7, reads DGGITQSPKYLFRKEGQNVTLSCEQNLNHDAMYWYRQDPGQGLRLIYYSQIVNDFQKGDIAEGYSVSREKKESFPLTVTSAQKNPTAFYLCASSIEQGAREQYFGPGTRLTVT.

V and J are TRBV7-9 and TRBJ1-2; 9 bases line up with TRBD1. V dropped 4 bases and J dropped 10; count of bases not matched to a gene: 4. The CDR3 is made up of 12 amino acids. Germline CDR1 reads SEHNR; CDR2 reads FQNEAQ (reference sequence). CDR3 nucleotides: TGTGCCAGCAGCTCCAGGACAGGGGACTACACCTTC. This translates into CASSSRTGDYTF.

The chain employs TRBV19 and TRBJ1-5, with D tentatively TRBD1 (5 bases). With 1 base removed from V and 5 bases from J, the gap between germline ends came to 9 bases. The CDR3 spans 14 residues. Germline CDR1 and CDR2: LNHDA and SQIVND (reference sequence). CDR3 region: CASSIGGGDQPQHF. The CDR3 nucleotides are TGTGCCAGTAGTATAGGCGGGGGGGATCAGCCCCAGCATTTT.

The V call is TRBV5-5, the J call TRBJ2-7; 8 positions agree with TRBD1. V was clipped by 6 bases and J by 5 bases; unmatched bases: 7. Germline V gives CDR1 SGHKS, CDR2 YYEKEE (reference sequence). This CDR3 is built from 13 residues. DNA for the CDR3: TGTGCCAGCATCCGGACAGGGACCCACGAGCAGTACTTC. Its protein is CASIRTGTHEQYF.

The CDR3 DNA is TGTGCCAGCAGTGGAACAGGTCTATCCTATGGCTACACCTTC. As protein: CASSGTGLSYGYTF. V and J are TRBV25-1 and TRBJ1-2, with D possibly being TRBD1 (5 bases). Trimming took 4 bases from V and 4 from J, leaving 13 bases between them. The germline V gene encodes CDR1 MGHDK and CDR2 SYGVNS. The CDR3 is 14 residues long.

The genes are TRBV5-1 and TRBJ2-1, with a weak D call TRBD2 (5 bases). CDR1 and CDR2 from the germline V gene are SGHRS and YFSETQ. Trimming shortened V by 2 bases and J by 2 bases, and 8 bases separated the two germline ends. The CDR3 contains 14 residues. The CDR3 spells CASSLLGTYNEQFF. The CDR3 bases are TGCGCCAGCAGCTTACTAGGGACCTACAATGAGCAGTTCTTC.

This chain connects TRBV7-6 to TRBJ2-7, with 14 bases aligning to TRBD2. After removal of 4 bases from V and 0 bases from J, the junction contained 8 bases not matched to a gene. The length of the CDR3 is 18 residues. Per germline, CDR1 SGHVS and CDR2 FNYEAQ. CDR3 bases: TGTGCCAGCAGCTCAATGACTAGCGGGAGGGTTCCCTCCTACGAGCAGTACTTC. The encoded protein is CASSSMTSGRVPSYEQYF.

This chain joins TRBV7-9 and TRBJ2-2; no firm D call. The V gene's germline CDR1 is SEHNR and CDR2 FQNEAQ (reference sequence). V gave up 2 bases and J gave up 6 bases, with 10 bases separating them. The CDR3 runs 14 residues. The CDR3 bases are TGTGCCAGCAGCTTATTTCTAGGTGCCGGGGAGCTGTTTTTT. This encodes CASSLFLGAGELFF.

The chain has TRBV30 and TRBJ1-1; D is ambiguous. Trimming cost V 3 bases and J 5 bases, with 7 bases left between them. This CDR3 contains 11 residues. The germline V gene has CDR1 GTSNPN and CDR2 SVGIG (reference sequence). The CDR3 here is CAWRPVTEAFF. The CDR3 region has the DNA TGTGCCTGGAGACCGGTAACTGAAGCTTTCTTT.

The rearrangement links TRBV9 to TRBJ1-2, with 9 bases fitting TRBD1. The trim removed 3 bases at V and 6 bases at J, leaving 15 bases unmatched. The CDR3 sequence is 17 residues long. CDR1 is SGDLS, CDR2 YYNGEE, per germline. The CDR3 DNA follows: TGTGCCAGCAGCGCTCGGGACAGGGCTATCAGCACGAATGGCTACACCTTC. Encoded protein: CASSARDRAISTNGYTF.

The chain joins TRBV30 to TRBJ2-7, with TRBD2 matching 8 bases. Unmatched junction bases numbered 11, after V lost 0 bases and J lost 4 bases. The CDR3 is 16 residues long. Germline V lookup: CDR1 GTSNPN, CDR2 SVGIG (reference sequence). CDR3 sequence reads: CAWSVPLGTSNYEQYF. The CDR3, as DNA: TGTGCCTGGAGTGTCCCACTCGGGACTAGTAATTACGAGCAGTACTTC. Full variable domain (remainder filled in from reference TRBV30 and TRBJ2-7): SQTIHQWPATLVQPVGSPLSLECTVEGTSNPNLYWYRQAAGRGLQLLFYSVGIGQISSEVPQNLSASRPQDRQFILSSKKLLLSDSGFYLCAWSVPLGTSNYEQYFGPGTRLTVT.

The rearrangement links TRBV27 to TRBJ1-2; 8 bases fit TRBD1. The CDR3 runs to 14 residues. Germline loops: CDR1 MNHEY, CDR2 SMNVEV (reference sequence). The V and J ends lost 8 bases and 5 bases, in that order; junction bases with no gene match: 10. CDR3 protein: CASGPEQGVYGYTF. Here the CDR3 DNA reads TGTGCCAGCGGACCTGAACAGGGGGTTTATGGCTACACCTTC.

The V gene is TRBV18, the J gene TRBJ1-1; maybe TRBD1 (5 bases). Germline CDR1 reads KGHSH; CDR2 reads LQKENI. The CDR3 extends over 13 amino acids. V was shortened by 3 bases and J by 4 bases, with 9 bases between the two germline ends. CDR3 sequence reads: CASSPQGTTEAFF. The CDR3 DNA reads as TGTGCCAGCTCACCGCAGGGAACCACTGAAGCTTTCTTT. Full variable domain (missing parts from reference TRBV18 and TRBJ1-1): NAGVMQNPRHLVRRRGQEARLRCSPMKGHSHVYWYRQLPEEGLKFMVYLQKENIIDESGMPKERFSAEFPKEGPSILRIQQVVRGDSAAYFCASSPQGTTEAFFGQGTRLTVV.

The chain employs TRBV6-5 and TRBJ1-2; 8 bases align to TRBD1. The CDR3 consists of 12 residues. The V gene end was trimmed by 6 bases and the J gene end by 8 bases; junction bases not matched to a gene: 5. Looked up from germline, CDR1 is MNHEY and CDR2 is SVGAGI. In DNA, the CDR3 is TGTGCCAGCAGGGAGACAGGGGAAGGCTACACCTTC. It encodes CASRETGEGYTF.

This rearrangement joins TRBV11-2 to TRBJ2-1; TRBD2 aligns across 7 bases. Germline V gene lookup returns CDR1 SGHAT and CDR2 FQNNGV. V dropped 1 base and J dropped 3; count of bases not matched to a gene: 3. The length of the CDR3 is 15 residues. CDR3 amino acids: CASSLGLARYNEQFF. CDR3 DNA sequence: TGTGCCAGCAGCTTAGGACTAGCCCGCTACAATGAGCAGTTCTTC. Variable domain in full (rest from reference TRBV11-2 and TRBJ2-1): EAGVAQSPRYKIIEKRQSVAFWCNPISGHATLYWYQQILGQGPKLLIQFQNNGVVDDSQLPKDRFSAERLKGVDSTLKIQPAKLEDSAVYLCASSLGLARYNEQFFGPGTRLTVL.